What follows is one T cell receptor (beta chain) and its context. This clonotype was seen only a few times. This clone's antigen is unknown. The junction shows a germline mismatch at one end, possibly a read error. This entry belongs to a study of CD8 T cells in Susac syndrome (dated by TCRdb to between 2017 and 2020). For context, the study as a whole: Of the Susac syndrome patients who were sequenced, about six had clinically active disease and eight were in clinical remission. At blood withdrawal, Susac syndrome patients were either therapy-naive, taking corticosteroids (in some cases with IVIg as well), or taking IVIg alone. Repertoire sequencing was used to test whether CD8+ T cell activation and differentiation in Susac syndrome was antigen driven. The clonality of the CD8+ T cell repertoire was compared across 11 to 12 healthy donors, roughly 14 Susac syndrome patients and 15 multiple sclerosis patients. What the authors observed across the whole study: Looking at Susac-specific public clones, the researchers identified approximately 15 in the total CD8+ repertoire and roughly 5 in the CD8+ TEMRA repertoire. The number of individuals in the TCR sequencing and HLA analysis was recognized as being relatively small. Clonal expansion was seen in Susac syndrome CD8+ repertoires, peaking in CD8+ TEMRA cells and being greater in clinically active patients than in remitting ones.

The CDR3, from cysteine to phenylalanine, totals 13 residues. Only the CDR3 part of the read is kept: 39 bases, read in frame from the first base. The CDR1 and CDR2 encoded by the germline V gene (reference sequence) are SGHAT and FQDESV. Peripheral blood CD8+ and CD4+ T cells from healthy donors, Susac syndrome patients and multiple sclerosis patients were profiled using high-throughput TCR beta sequencing. Susac syndrome patients met recently defined diagnostic criteria for definite or probable disease. Bulk CD8+ and CD4+ T cells were purified magnetically by negative isolation, whereas CD8+ TEMRA cells were enriched by FACS. Blood was drawn into EDTA tubes, processed within 24 hours, and PBMCs were isolated by density gradient centrifugation. PBMCs intended for TCR sequencing were frozen in liquid nitrogen and were later thawed in a 37 degrees C water bath. The sorted or isolated CD4+, CD8+ and CD8+ TEMRA cells reached a purity of at least 90%.

RNA was extracted using the RNeasy kit, and about 0.45 to 1 ug of the RNA was reverse transcribed with random hexamers. The immunoSEQ multiplex PCR assay, which covers 54 Vbeta and 13 Jbeta segments, was used to amplify TCR beta CDR3 regions. PCR amplification bias was corrected using a synthetic template baseline for primer optimization and computational correction. For the original study's pipeline: Reads were annotated to V, D and J genes according to IMGT and were analyzed with immunoSEQ Analyzer, with only productive sequences retained. Clonality was calculated as one minus the Shannon entropy normalized by log2 of the number of productive unique sequences. For each patient and control, public and private clones were evaluated among the 100 most prevalent clones. A clone was defined as Susac-specific if it was absent from the healthy and MS cohorts, from some 1,100 published viral clones and from other ImmuneACCESS disease sequences. Clones were called with MiXCR by TCRdb after fastp trimmed the public reads at Q25, and only in-frame beta chains were retained. Each CDR3 protein gets just one entry, which takes the most common genes and DNA from the rows behind it. TCRdb's processing, not the study's, gives the V and J calls here. The table for this sample lists around 200,000 distinct CDR3 sequences; approximately 95% of them were counted only once. The ten largest account for about 0.17% of the sample.

Sequenced sample: CD8+ T cells from PBMCs. The V and J segments used are TRBV11-1 and TRBJ2-5, with TRBD2 perhaps the D gene, on 6 matching bases. The receptor was derived from a human donor with Susac syndrome. This receptor has the CDR3 CASSPRLEETRYF. The base sequence is TGTGCCAGCAGCCCGCGACTAGAGGAGACCCGGTACTTC.